What follows are 12 T cell receptor beta chains derived from one specimen sequenced in a study of blood T cell repertoires in COVID-19. Method: immunoSEQ multiplex PCR; TCRdb's copy keeps in-frame clones and lacks some. The table shows 200,000 to 250,000 clones, with around nine tenths occurring only once. Sequenced sample: peripheral blood. These TCRs come from a woman between 65 and 79 years old with active or convalescent COVID-19.

This clone was detected a few times. The V gene is TRBV5-4, the J gene TRBJ2-7; 10 nucleotides line up with TRBD2. CDR1 SGHNT and CDR2 YYREEE come from the germline V gene (reference sequence). The trim removed 5 bases at V and 2 bases at J, leaving 7 bases unmatched. This CDR3 has 15 amino acids. CDR3 DNA: TGTGCCAGCAGGTCTAGCGGGGGCGCCGCCTACGAGCAGTACTTC. It yields the protein CASRSSGGAAYEQYF.

This chain joins TRBV6-2 or TRBV6-3 and TRBJ2-2; 7 bases fit TRBD1. V lost 8 bases and J lost 3; bases outside the gene matches: 6. The CDR3 has 14 amino acids. CDR1 and CDR2 (germline): MNHEY, SVGEGT. The CDR3 region has the DNA TGTGCCAGCTGTTTGGGGACAGACACCGGGGAGCTGTTTTTT. This sequence encodes CASCLGTDTGELFF.

This clone was recorded a few times. The chain carries TRBV2 and TRBJ1-2; tentative D call: TRBD1 (5 bases). The CDR3 spans 14 residues. Trimming cost V 11 bases and J 0 bases, with 16 bases left between them. CDR1 SNHLY and CDR2 FYNNEI come from the germline V gene. CDR3 in amino acids: CAGAGRAPNYGYTF. CDR3 sequence (DNA): TGTGCCGGCGCCGGCAGGGCGCCTAACTATGGCTACACCTTC.

This chain joins TRBV10-1 and TRBJ2-1; a possible D gene is TRBD2 (6 bases). CDR1 and CDR2 (germline): WNHNN, SYGVQD (reference sequence). Trimming shortened V by 4 bases and J by 0 bases, and 13 bases separated the two germline ends. This CDR3 contains 16 residues. Here the CDR3 DNA reads TGCGCCAGCAGTGCGGGACTTACCTTCTCCTACAATGAGCAGTTCTTC. Amino acid sequence: CASSAGLTFSYNEQFF.

This chain joins TRBV6-1 and TRBJ2-5, with 9 nucleotides matching TRBD2. The V gene's germline CDR1 is MNHNS and CDR2 SASEGT. CDR3 size: 15 residues. V shed 2 bases and J 5 bases; nucleotides not matched to a gene: 6. CDR3: CASSESRGGRETQYF. For the CDR3, the DNA is TGTGCCAGCAGTGAATCGCGGGGGGGCCGGGAGACCCAGTACTTC.

This sequence joins TRBV27 and TRBJ1-3, with D unresolved. The CDR3 extends over 12 amino acids. V dropped 8 bases and J dropped 3 bases, with 8 bases sitting between them. CDR1 MNHEY and CDR2 SMNVEV come from the germline V gene (reference sequence). The CDR3 nucleotides read TGTGCCAGCCGAGATTTTGGAAACACCATATATTTT. It translates to CASRDFGNTIYF.

This sequence joins TRBV20-1 and TRBJ1-1; possible D gene TRBD1, 5 bases. Germline V gives CDR1 DFQATT, CDR2 SNEGSKA (reference sequence). The CDR3 totals 10 residues. CDR3 nucleotides: TGCAAAGGGCAGGGTCTGTTAACTTTCTTT. Translated, it gives CKGQGLLTFF.

V is TRBV24-1 and J is TRBJ2-7; the D gene is possibly TRBD1 (6 bases). The length of the CDR3 is 16 residues. Per the germline V gene, CDR1 is KGHDR and CDR2 is SFDVKD. The V end lost 2 bases, the J end lost 0 bases, and 13 bases lay between the germline ends. CDR3 region: CATSDWGRGSSYEQYF. DNA of the CDR3: TGTGCCACCAGTGATTGGGGCAGGGGAAGCTCCTACGAGCAGTACTTC.

The V gene is TRBV7-2, the J gene TRBJ2-7; TRBD1 might be the D (7 bases). V lost 3 bases, J lost 7 bases, and 22 bases lay in between. Germline V gene data show CDR1 as SGHTA and CDR2 as FQGNSA. This CDR3 has 16 residues. CDR3 nucleotide sequence: TGTGCCAGCAGCTTTCTCGGGGGCCAGGGGGACCTGGAGCAGTACTTC. It yields the protein CASSFLGGQGDLEQYF.

The chain uses TRBV24-1 and TRBJ2-2, with a weak D call TRBD2 (6 bases). The ends were cut back, 9 bases at V and 2 bases at J, with 15 bases in the middle. The germline V gene encodes CDR1 KGHDR and CDR2 SFDVKD. The CDR3 contains 15 residues. Written as DNA, the CDR3 is TGTGCCACCGGAAGTGGAGGGGCCAACACCGGGGAGCTGTTTTTT. It codes for CATGSGGANTGELFF.

The V gene is TRBV4-3, the J gene TRBJ2-7; 9 bases are shared with TRBD2. In germline, CDR1 is LGHNA, CDR2 YSLEER. V was pared by 2 bases and J by 3 bases, with 5 bases of the junction left unmatched. The length of the CDR3 is 15 residues. As DNA, the CDR3 is TGCGCCAGCAGCCAAACCAGCGGGGGGCGCTACGAGCAGTACTTC. Amino acids: CASSQTSGGRYEQYF.

The genes are TRBV6-1 and TRBJ1-1; TRBD1 matches 9 bases. The CDR3 runs to 15 residues. Trimming took 10 bases from V and 3 from J; bases not matched to a gene: 12. Germline lookup yields CDR1 MNHNS and CDR2 SASEGT. The CDR3 coding sequence is TGTGCCACGCAAACAGGGGGCGAGAGGTACACTGAAGCTTTCTTT. It encodes CATQTGGERYTEAFF.